The 11 T cell receptor beta chains listed next were all sequenced from one sample in a study of graft-versus-host responses after intestinal transplantation. Antigens of these TCRs are unknown. Produced via immunoSEQ multiplex PCR; TCRdb's table is partial and in-frame only. The sample holds 100,000 to 120,000 clones, around 93% seen once. The specimen comprised unstimulated CD8+ T cells sorted from spleen or lymph node cells, sampled before intestinal transplant. The receptors were sampled from a human donor who received an intestinal transplant.

This rearrangement joins TRBV11-2 to TRBJ2-7; 9 bases match TRBD2. Trimming at V came to 1 base and at J to 6 bases, leaving 10 bases not matched to a gene. Germline V gene sequence: CDR1 SGHAT, CDR2 FQNNGV. The CDR3 has 16 amino acids. CDR3 coding DNA: TGTGCCAGCAGCTTAGGCGGGGGGGGGACACTCGGCGAGCAGTACTTC. This codes for CASSLGGGGTLGEQYF.

The chain employs TRBV5-4 and TRBJ2-2; D is ambiguous. The CDR3 sequence is 14 residues long. Trimming left V 6 bases short and J 0 bases short, with 9 bases between. CDR1 SGHNT and CDR2 YYREEE come from the germline V gene (reference sequence). CDR3 loop: CASIYSPNTGELFF. The CDR3 DNA is TGTGCCAGCATCTATAGCCCGAACACCGGGGAGCTGTTTTTT. Combining the CDR3 with reference TRBV5-4 and TRBJ2-2 gives the whole variable domain ETGVTQSPTHLIKTRGQQVTLRCSSQSGHNTVSWYQQALGQGPQFIFQYYREEENGRGNFPPRFSGLQFPNYSSELNVNALELDDSALYLCASIYSPNTGELFFGEGSRLTVL.

This clone was counted a few times. V gene TRBV19 combines with J gene TRBJ2-7; no definite D call. CDR3 length equals 13 residues. V was shortened by 1 base and J by 4 bases, with 8 bases between the two germline ends. From germline, CDR1 is LNHDA and CDR2 SQIVND (reference sequence). CDR3 in DNA: TGTGCCAGTAGTATAGTTGCAGGATACGAGCAGTACTTC. Amino acid sequence: CASSIVAGYEQYF.

The chain joins TRBV2 to TRBJ2-7, with 10 nucleotides matching TRBD2. CDR3 length equals 16 residues. CDR1 and CDR2 (germline): SNHLY, FYNNEI. The V and J ends lost 9 bases and 2 bases, in that order; junction bases with no gene match: 13. The CDR3 is CASVHASGRGTYEQYF. The CDR3 DNA reads as TGTGCCAGTGTTCATGCTAGCGGGAGAGGGACCTACGAGCAGTACTTC. The whole variable domain, remainder taken from reference TRBV2 and TRBJ2-7, is EPEVTQTPSHQVTQMGQEVILRCVPISNHLYFYWYRQILGQKVEFLVSFYNNEISEKSEIFDDQFSVERPDGSNFTLKIRSTKLEDSAMYFCASVHASGRGTYEQYFGPGTRLTVT.

The genes are TRBV19 and TRBJ2-1; no clear D gene. V was pared by 1 base and J by 5 bases, with 9 bases between. CDR3 size: 14 residues. Looked up from germline, CDR1 is LNHDA and CDR2 is SQIVND (reference sequence). CDR3: CASSIGTYHNEQFF. CDR3 coding DNA: TGTGCCAGTAGTATAGGGACGTACCACAATGAGCAGTTCTTC. Using reference TRBV19 and TRBJ2-1 for the parts outside the CDR3, the full variable domain is DGGITQSPKYLFRKEGQNVTLSCEQNLNHDAMYWYRQDPGQGLRLIYYSQIVNDFQKGDIAEGYSVSREKKESFPLTVTSAQKNPTAFYLCASSIGTYHNEQFFGPGTRLTVL.

The J gene is TRBJ1-1, the V gene TRBV4-2, with 7 bases identical to TRBD1. The CDR3 loop spans 18 amino acids. Germline V CDR1 and CDR2: LGHNA, YNFKEQ. V trimming: 0 bases; J trimming: 5 bases; junction bases outside the gene matches: 15. CDR3 nucleotides: TGTGCCAGCAGCCAAGAAGATTGGGAGGGGGCAGAAAGGACTGAAGCTTTCTTT. Its protein is CASSQEDWEGAERTEAFF.

This chain connects TRBV19 to TRBJ2-3; D is ambiguous. CDR1 is LNHDA and CDR2 is SQIVND in the germline V gene (reference sequence). V dropped 4 bases and J dropped 0 bases, with 5 bases sitting between them. CDR3 length: 13 residues. The CDR3 coding sequence is TGTGCCAGTAGTAGGGCTAGCACAGATACGCAGTATTTT. This gives the protein CASSRASTDTQYF. The full variable domain, its missing parts supplied by reference TRBV19 and TRBJ2-3, is DGGITQSPKYLFRKEGQNVTLSCEQNLNHDAMYWYRQDPGQGLRLIYYSQIVNDFQKGDIAEGYSVSREKKESFPLTVTSAQKNPTAFYLCASSRASTDTQYFGPGTRLTVL.

This clone was observed once. The chain uses TRBV6-5 and TRBJ2-7, with a weak D call TRBD2 (6 bases). CDR3 length equals 13 residues. Per the germline V gene, CDR1 is MNHEY and CDR2 is SVGAGI. Trimming removed 2 bases from V and 11 bases from J, with 16 bases in between. The CDR3 is CASSYALTQREYF. DNA for the CDR3: TGTGCCAGCAGTTACGCCTTGACCCAGCGGGAGTACTTC.

A few counts support this clone. This chain connects TRBV4-1 to TRBJ1-1, with no clear D. V lost 1 base and J lost 3, with 12 bases in between. The CDR3 extends over 15 amino acids. Germline CDR1 is MGHRA and CDR2 is YSYEKL. The CDR3 region has the DNA TGCGCCAGCAGCCAAGTAGTGGGTTTGGACACTGAAGCTTTCTTT. Translation: CASSQVVGLDTEAFF.

Regarding this clone: Compared with germline, one end of the junction differs, possibly owing to a read error. CDR3 protein: CATSDYTF. The CDR3 DNA reads TGTGCCACCAGCGACTACACCTTC. This sequence joins TRBV11-2 and TRBJ1-2; D not resolved. Germline lookup yields CDR1 SGHAT and CDR2 FQNNGV. CDR3 length: 8 residues. Variable domain in full (rest from reference TRBV11-2 and TRBJ1-2): EAGVAQSPRYKIIEKRQSVAFWCNPISGHATLYWYQQILGQGPKLLIQFQNNGVVDDSQLPKDRFSAERLKGVDSTLKIQPAKLEDSAVYLCATSDYTFGSGTRLTVV.

The rearrangement uses TRBV9 and TRBJ2-7, with 7 positions matching TRBD2. Unmatched junction bases numbered 8, after V lost 4 bases and J lost 4 bases. This CDR3 is 14 amino acids long. Germline CDR1 reads SGDLS; CDR2 reads YYNGEE. CDR3 in DNA: TGTGCCAGCAGCCCTGGCGCGGGAGTGTACGAGCAGTACTTC. The encoded protein is CASSPGAGVYEQYF.